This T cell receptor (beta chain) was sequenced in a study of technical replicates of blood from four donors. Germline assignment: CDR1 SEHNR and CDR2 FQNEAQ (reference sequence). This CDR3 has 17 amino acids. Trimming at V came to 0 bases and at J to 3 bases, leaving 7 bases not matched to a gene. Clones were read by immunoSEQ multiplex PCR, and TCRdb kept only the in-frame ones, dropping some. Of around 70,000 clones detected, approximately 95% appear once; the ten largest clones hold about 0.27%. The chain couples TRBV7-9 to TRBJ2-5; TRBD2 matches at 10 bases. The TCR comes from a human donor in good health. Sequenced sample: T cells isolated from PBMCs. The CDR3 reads CASSLAGLAGVEETQYF. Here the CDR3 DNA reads TGTGCCAGCAGCTTAGCGGGCCTAGCGGGAGTAGAAGAGACCCAGTACTTC.